Detailed here is one TCR beta chain. Its antigen is currently unknown. Looked up from germline, CDR1 is SQVTM and CDR2 is ANQGSEA. The CDR3 contains 14 residues. V shed 3 bases and J shed 2 bases, with 14 bases lying between them. This entry belongs to a study of cytomegalovirus exposure and HLA in healthy donors. Study-level findings and limits: Beyond CMV serostatus, there was no information to go on about immune exposure. Upon later analysis, HLA-associated TCR beta chains proved more clonally expanded than other, equally common chains. Earlier findings revealed that most TCR beta V segments proved productive either about 87% or about 30% of the time.

The study ran its PCR with 60 Vbeta and 13 Jbeta primers. The protocol was immunoSEQ multiplex PCR, while the TCRdb copy is restricted to in-frame clones and leaves out a portion. The repertoire has about 170,000 clones, around 74% of them found once; the top ten carry roughly 1.9%. The chain links TRBV29-1 to TRBJ2-7; tentative D call: TRBD1 (6 bases). The specimen was PBMCs. The receptor comes from a female donor in good health and CMV-seronegative. In DNA form, the CDR3 reads TGCAGCGTTGAGGTACAGGACAGCCCCTACGAGCAGTACTTC. As protein: CSVEVQDSPYEQYF.